A selection of T cell receptor beta chains follows, all from one sample in a study of breast tumors, draining lymph nodes, adjacent tissues. TCRdb re-analysed the multiplex PCR reads in MiXCR, keeping a single row per CDR3 protein. The table shows about 180,000 distinct CDR3 sequences, with about 30% occurring only once. The sequencing input was axillary lymph node tissue. Every receptor here comes from a female donor with breast cancer. Some clones in this sample may be carry-over from other donors' samples. CDR3s include the opening cysteine and the closing phenylalanine or tryptophan. The D gene is left open where the match is weak. Not every row has a clone size; where given, it reads once, few, many or a size class.

v_gene: TRBV19; abundance: many; d_gene: NA; j_gene: TRBJ1-5; CDR3aa: CASNYRTDSGNQPQHF; CDR3nt: TGTGCCAGTAACTACCGGACAGATTCAGGCAATCAGCCCCAGCATTTT
v_gene: TRBV7-2; abundance: many; d_gene: NA; j_gene: TRBJ1-4; CDR3aa: CASSLAELNEKLFF; CDR3nt: TGTGCCAGCAGCTTAGCAGAGCTTAATGAAAAACTGTTTTTT
v_gene: TRBV25-1; abundance: many; d_gene: NA; j_gene: TRBJ2-6; CDR3aa: CASSESSGANVLTF; CDR3nt: TGTGCCAGCAGCGAGAGCTCTGGGGCCAACGTCCTGACTTTC
v_gene: TRBV28; abundance: NA; d_gene: TRBD1; j_gene: TRBJ2-5; CDR3aa: CATRGTGLQETQYF; CDR3nt: TGTGCCACTCGCGGGACAGGATTACAAGAGACCCAGTACTTC
v_gene: TRBV24-1; abundance: NA; d_gene: NA; j_gene: TRBJ2-3; CDR3aa: CATSDNGSPSTDTQYF; CDR3nt: TGTGCCACCAGTGATAATGGGTCTCCTTCCACAGATACGCAGTATTTT
v_gene: TRBV9; abundance: NA; d_gene: TRBD2; j_gene: TRBJ2-7; CDR3aa: CASSVVVGGLAGVGYEQYF; CDR3nt: TGTGCCAGCAGCGTAGTCGTAGGAGGACTAGCGGGGGTAGGCTACGAGCAGTACTTC
v_gene: TRBV5-8; abundance: many; d_gene: TRBD2; j_gene: TRBJ2-1; CDR3aa: CASSLGSGSSNEQFF; CDR3nt: TGTGCCAGCAGCTTGGGTAGCGGGAGCTCCAATGAGCAGTTCTTC
v_gene: TRBV20-1; abundance: NA; d_gene: TRBD2; j_gene: TRBJ2-3; CDR3aa: CSVVALAEASRTDTQYF; CDR3nt: TGCAGTGTTGTCGCGCTAGCGGAGGCTTCTCGCACAGATACGCAGTATTTT
v_gene: TRBV29-1; abundance: once; d_gene: NA; j_gene: TRBJ2-7; CDR3aa: CSVGGTGTDTYEQYF; CDR3nt: TGCAGCGTTGGTGGCACCGGGACCGACACCTACGAGCAGTACTTC
v_gene: TRBV20-1; abundance: many; d_gene: TRBD2; j_gene: TRBJ2-1; CDR3aa: CSASPASGGSSYNEQFF; CDR3nt: TGCAGTGCTTCCCCAGCTAGCGGGGGAAGCTCCTACAATGAGCAGTTCTTC
v_gene: TRBV6-4; abundance: many; d_gene: TRBD2; j_gene: TRBJ2-1; CDR3aa: CASRAWRGGNEQFF; CDR3nt: TGTGCCAGCAGGGCATGGCGGGGGGGCAATGAGCAGTTCTTC
v_gene: TRBV3-1; abundance: many; d_gene: NA; j_gene: TRBJ2-5; CDR3aa: CASRSTTQETQYF; CDR3nt: TGTGCCAGCAGGTCAACGACACAAGAGACCCAGTACTTC
v_gene: TRBV19; abundance: many; d_gene: NA; j_gene: TRBJ2-5; CDR3aa: CASSTLGETQYF; CDR3nt: TGTGCCAGTAGTACCCTGGGAGAGACCCAGTACTTC
v_gene: TRBV12-3/TRBV12-4; abundance: many; d_gene: NA; j_gene: TRBJ2-5; CDR3aa: CASSLGLQETQYF; CDR3nt: TGTGCCAGCAGTCTCGGACTGCAAGAGACCCAGTACTTC
v_gene: TRBV5-8; abundance: many; d_gene: NA; j_gene: TRBJ2-1; CDR3aa: CASSLAGSSYNEQFF; CDR3nt: TGTGCCAGCAGCTTGGCGGGGAGCTCCTACAATGAGCAGTTCTTC
v_gene: TRBV6-2/TRBV6-3; abundance: many; d_gene: NA; j_gene: TRBJ2-6; CDR3aa: CASSHSGANVLTF; CDR3nt: TGTGCCAGCAGTCACTCTGGGGCCAACGTCCTGACTTTC
v_gene: TRBV6-5; abundance: few; d_gene: NA; j_gene: TRBJ1-5; CDR3aa: CASRHTGPGGQPQHF; CDR3nt: TGTGCCAGCAGACACACGGGCCCTGGAGGTCAGCCCCAGCATTTT
v_gene: TRBV5-4; abundance: NA; d_gene: NA; j_gene: TRBJ1-1; CDR3aa: CANSDRSNTEAFF; CDR3nt: TGTGCCAACAGCGACCGATCTAACACTGAAGCTTTCTTT